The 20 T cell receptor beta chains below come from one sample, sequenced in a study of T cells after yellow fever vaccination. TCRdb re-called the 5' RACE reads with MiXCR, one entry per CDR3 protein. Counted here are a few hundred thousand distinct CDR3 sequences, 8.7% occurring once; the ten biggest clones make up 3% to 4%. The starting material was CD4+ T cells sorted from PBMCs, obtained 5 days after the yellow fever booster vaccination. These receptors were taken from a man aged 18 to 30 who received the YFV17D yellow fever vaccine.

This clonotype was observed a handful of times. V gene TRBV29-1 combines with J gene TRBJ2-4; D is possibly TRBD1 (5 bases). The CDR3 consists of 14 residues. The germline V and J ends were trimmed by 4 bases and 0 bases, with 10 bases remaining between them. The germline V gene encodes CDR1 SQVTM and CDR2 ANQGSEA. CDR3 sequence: CSVARQTAKNIQYF. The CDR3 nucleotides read TGCAGCGTTGCCCGACAGACAGCCAAAAACATTCAGTACTTC.

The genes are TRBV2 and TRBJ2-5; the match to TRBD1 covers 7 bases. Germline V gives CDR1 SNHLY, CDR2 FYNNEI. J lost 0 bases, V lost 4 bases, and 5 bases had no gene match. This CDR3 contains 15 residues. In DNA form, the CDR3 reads TGTGCCAGCAGTGGAGACAGGGAGTACCAAGAGACCCAGTACTTC. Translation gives CASSGDREYQETQYF.

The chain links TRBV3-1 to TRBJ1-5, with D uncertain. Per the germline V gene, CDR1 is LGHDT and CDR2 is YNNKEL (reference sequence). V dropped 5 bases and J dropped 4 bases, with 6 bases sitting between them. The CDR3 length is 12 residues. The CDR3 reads CASSYLNQPQHF. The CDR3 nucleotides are TGTGCCAGCAGCTACTTGAATCAGCCCCAGCATTTT.

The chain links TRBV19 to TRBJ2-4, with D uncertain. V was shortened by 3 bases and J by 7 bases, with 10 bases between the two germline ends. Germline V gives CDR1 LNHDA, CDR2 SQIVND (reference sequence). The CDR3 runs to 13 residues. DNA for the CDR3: TGTGCCAGTAGTATGGGATCGGGTAACATTCAGTACTTC. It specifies CASSMGSGNIQYF. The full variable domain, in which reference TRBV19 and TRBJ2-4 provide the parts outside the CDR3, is DGGITQSPKYLFRKEGQNVTLSCEQNLNHDAMYWYRQDPGQGLRLIYYSQIVNDFQKGDIAEGYSVSREKKESFPLTVTSAQKNPTAFYLCASSMGSGNIQYFGAGTRLSVL.

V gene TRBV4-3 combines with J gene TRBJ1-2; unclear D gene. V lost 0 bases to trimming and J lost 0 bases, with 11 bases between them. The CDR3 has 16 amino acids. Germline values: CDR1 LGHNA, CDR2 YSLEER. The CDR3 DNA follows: TGCGCCAGCAGCCAAGATCCGCAGGTCCCTAACTATGGCTACACCTTC. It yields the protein CASSQDPQVPNYGYTF.

This chain's CDR3 is CASSEAKNYGYTF. CDR3 nucleotides: TGTGCCAGCAGTGAGGCTAAGAACTATGGCTACACCTTC. This chain uses TRBV2 with TRBJ1-2; D unresolved. Germline CDR1 reads SNHLY; CDR2 reads FYNNEI. The CDR3 runs 13 residues. V was shortened by 3 bases and J by 2 bases, with 7 bases between the two germline ends.

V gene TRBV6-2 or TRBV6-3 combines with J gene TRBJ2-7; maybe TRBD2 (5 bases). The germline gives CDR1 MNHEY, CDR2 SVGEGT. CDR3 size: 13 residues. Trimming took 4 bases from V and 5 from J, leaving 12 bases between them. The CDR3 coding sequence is TGTGCCAGCAGTTCCGGGAATCGCAACGAGCAGTACTTC. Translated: CASSSGNRNEQYF.

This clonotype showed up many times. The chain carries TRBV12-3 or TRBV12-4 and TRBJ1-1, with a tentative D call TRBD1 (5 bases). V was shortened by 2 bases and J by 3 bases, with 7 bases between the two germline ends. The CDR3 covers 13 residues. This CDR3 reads CASSLMGDTEAFF. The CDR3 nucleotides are TGTGCCAGCAGTTTAATGGGGGACACTGAAGCTTTCTTT.

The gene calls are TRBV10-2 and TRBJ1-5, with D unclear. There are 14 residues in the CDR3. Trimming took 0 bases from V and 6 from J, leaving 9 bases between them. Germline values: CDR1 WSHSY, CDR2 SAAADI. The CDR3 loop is CASSESDWGQPQHF. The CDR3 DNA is TGCGCCAGCAGTGAGTCCGATTGGGGTCAGCCCCAGCATTTT.

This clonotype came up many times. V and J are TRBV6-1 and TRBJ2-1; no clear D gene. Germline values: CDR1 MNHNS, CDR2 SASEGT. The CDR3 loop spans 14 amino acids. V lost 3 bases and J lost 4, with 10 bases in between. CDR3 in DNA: TGTGCCAGCAGTGACCCCGGCTCATACAATGAGCAGTTCTTC. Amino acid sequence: CASSDPGSYNEQFF.

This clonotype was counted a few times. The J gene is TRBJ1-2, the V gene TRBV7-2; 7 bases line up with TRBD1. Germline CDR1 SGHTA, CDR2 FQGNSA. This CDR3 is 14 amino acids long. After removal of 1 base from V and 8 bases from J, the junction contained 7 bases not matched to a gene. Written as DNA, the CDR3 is TGTGCCAGCAGCTTAGGTCGGGACAGCCTAGGCTACACCTTC. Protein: CASSLGRDSLGYTF.

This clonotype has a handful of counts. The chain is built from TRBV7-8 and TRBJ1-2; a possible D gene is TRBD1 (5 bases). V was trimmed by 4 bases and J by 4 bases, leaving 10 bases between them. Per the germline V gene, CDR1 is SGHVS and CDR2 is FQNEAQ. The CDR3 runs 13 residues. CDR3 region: CASSWEGTYGYTF. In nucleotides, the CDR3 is TGTGCCAGCAGCTGGGAAGGGACCTATGGCTACACCTTC.

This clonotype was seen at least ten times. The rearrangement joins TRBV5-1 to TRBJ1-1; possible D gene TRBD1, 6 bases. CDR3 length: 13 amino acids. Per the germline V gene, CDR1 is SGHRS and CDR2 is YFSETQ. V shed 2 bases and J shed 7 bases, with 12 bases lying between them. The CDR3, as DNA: TGCGCCAGCAGCTTTGGGGGGGCGGATGAAGCTTTCTTT. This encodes CASSFGGADEAFF. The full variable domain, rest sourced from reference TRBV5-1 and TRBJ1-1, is KAGVTQTPRYLIKTRGQQVTLSCSPISGHRSVSWYQQTPGQGLQFLFEYFSETQRNKGNFPGRFSGRQFSNSRSEMNVSTLELGDSALYLCASSFGGADEAFFGQGTRLTVV.

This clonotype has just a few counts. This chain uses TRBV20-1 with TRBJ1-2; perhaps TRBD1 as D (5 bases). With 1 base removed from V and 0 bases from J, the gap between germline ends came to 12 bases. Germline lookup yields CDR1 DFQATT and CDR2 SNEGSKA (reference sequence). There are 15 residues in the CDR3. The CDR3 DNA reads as TGCAGTGCTAGAGTTCCGACAGCCGCTAACTATGGCTACACCTTC. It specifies CSARVPTAANYGYTF.

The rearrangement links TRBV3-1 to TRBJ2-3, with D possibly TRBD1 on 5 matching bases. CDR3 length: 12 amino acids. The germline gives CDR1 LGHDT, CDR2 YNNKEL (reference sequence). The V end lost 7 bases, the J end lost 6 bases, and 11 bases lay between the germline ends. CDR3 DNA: TGTGCCAGCACCAGCCCAGGGGATACGCAGTATTTT. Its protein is CASTSPGDTQYF.

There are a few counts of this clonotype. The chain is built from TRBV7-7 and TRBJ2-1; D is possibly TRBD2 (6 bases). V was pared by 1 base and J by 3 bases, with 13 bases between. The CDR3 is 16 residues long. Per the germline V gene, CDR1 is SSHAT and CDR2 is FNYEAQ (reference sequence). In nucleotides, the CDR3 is TGTGCCAGCAGCTTAGTTGGCCGGGGGAACTACAATGAGCAGTTCTTC. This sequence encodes CASSLVGRGNYNEQFF. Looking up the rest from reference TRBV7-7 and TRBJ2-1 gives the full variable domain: GAGVSQSPRYKVTKRGQDVTLRCDPISSHATLYWYQQALGQGPEFLTYFNYEAQPDKSGLPSDRFSAERPEGSISTLTIQRTEQRDSAMYRCASSLVGRGNYNEQFFGPGTRLTVL.

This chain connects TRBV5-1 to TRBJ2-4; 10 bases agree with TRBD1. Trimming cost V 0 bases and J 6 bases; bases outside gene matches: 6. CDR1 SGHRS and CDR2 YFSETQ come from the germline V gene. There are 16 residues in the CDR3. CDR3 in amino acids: CASSLGQGALGNIQYF. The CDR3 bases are TGCGCCAGCAGCTTGGGACAGGGGGCGTTAGGAAACATTCAGTACTTC.

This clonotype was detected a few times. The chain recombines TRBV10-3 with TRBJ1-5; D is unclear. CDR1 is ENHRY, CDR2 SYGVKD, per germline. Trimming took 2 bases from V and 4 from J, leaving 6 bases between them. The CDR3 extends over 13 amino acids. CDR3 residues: CAISEMRNQPQHF. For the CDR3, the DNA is TGTGCCATCAGTGAGATGAGGAATCAGCCCCAGCATTTT.

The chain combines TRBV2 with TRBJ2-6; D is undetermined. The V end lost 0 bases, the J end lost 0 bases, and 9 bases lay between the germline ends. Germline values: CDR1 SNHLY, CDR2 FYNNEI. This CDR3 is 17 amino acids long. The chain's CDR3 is CASSEALRDSGANVLTF. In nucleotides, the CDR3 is TGTGCCAGCAGTGAAGCGCTTCGAGACTCTGGGGCCAACGTCCTGACTTTC.

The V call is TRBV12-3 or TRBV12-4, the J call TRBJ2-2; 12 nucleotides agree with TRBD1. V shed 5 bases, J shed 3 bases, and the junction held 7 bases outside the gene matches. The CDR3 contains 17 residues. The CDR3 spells CASSNRDRGQYTGELFF. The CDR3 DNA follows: TGTGCCAGCAGTAACCGGGACAGGGGGCAGTACACCGGGGAGCTGTTTTTT.